The rows below give T cell receptor beta chains drawn from one sample of a study of T cells in localized non-small cell lung cancer. Sequenced by immunoSEQ multiplex PCR; TCRdb stores in-frame clones only, minus some. The sample lists nearly 25,000 clones, approximately 86% seen once, with 5.8% in the top ten. The input for sequencing was peripheral blood, taken before any cancer treatment. The source is a male donor older than 55 with stage II squamous cell lung carcinoma. Both conserved end residues are part of each CDR3. The order of the fields is clone size, V gene, J gene, D gene, CDR3 DNA, CDR3 protein. A D gene is named only where the DNA matches it firmly. Clone size is not always given. Where it is, it says once, few, many or a class for expanded clones.

NA	TRBV27	TRBJ1-2	NA	TGTGCCAGCAGTTTGGGCAGTACTACGGGCTACACCTTC	CASSLGSTTGYTF
NA	TRBV5-4	TRBJ2-6	NA	TGTGCCAGCAGCCCTGGAGTAGTATCCGGGGCCAACGTCCTGACTTTC	CASSPGVVSGANVLTF
NA	TRBV30	TRBJ1-5	NA	TGTGCCTGGAGTGGGGTCTATAGCAATCAGCCCCAGCATTTT	CAWSGVYSNQPQHF
NA	TRBV5-5	TRBJ1-6	NA	TGTGCCAGCAGCAGTAGGCGCGGAGGGAATTCACCCCTCCACTTT	CASSSRRGGNSPLHF
NA	TRBV28	TRBJ1-1	NA	TGTGCCAGCAAGTCGGCGAACACTGAAGCTTTCTTT	CASKSANTEAFF
NA	TRBV7-9	TRBJ1-5	NA	TGTGCCAGCAGCCGATTGGGGGGGAGCAATCAGCCCCAGCATTTT	CASSRLGGSNQPQHF
NA	TRBV2	TRBJ2-7	TRBD1	TGTGCCAGCAGGTGGGGGACAGGTCTTACCTACGAGCAGTACTTC	CASRWGTGLTYEQYF
NA	TRBV19	TRBJ1-1	TRBD1	TGTGCCAGTAGTGAGACAGGGGCTTACAACACTGAAGCTTTCTTT	CASSETGAYNTEAFF
once	TRBV11-3	TRBJ1-5	NA	TGTGCCAGCAGCTTACAGGCCAATCAGCCCCAGCATTTT	CASSLQANQPQHF
NA	TRBV19	TRBJ1-4	NA	TGTGCCAGTAGTGTCCCTCTAGGGACTAATGAAAAACTGTTTTTT	CASSVPLGTNEKLFF
NA	TRBV27	TRBJ2-1	TRBD2	TGTGCCAGCAGTTTATCCATCACTAGCGGGAATCTTTATGAGCAGTTCTTC	CASSLSITSGNLYEQFF
NA	TRBV28	TRBJ2-2	NA	TGTGCCAGCAGTTTGGTGGGGGCCGGGGAGCTGTTTTTT	CASSLVGAGELFF
NA	TRBV7-2	TRBJ1-5	NA	TGTGCCAGCAGCTCTCCGACAGCTAATCAGCCCCAGCATTTT	CASSSPTANQPQHF
few	TRBV7-3	TRBJ1-1	TRBD1	TGTGCCAGCAGCCCAACAGGGGGGACGATGACTGAAGCTTTCTTT	CASSPTGGTMTEAFF
NA	TRBV2	TRBJ1-6	NA	TGTGCCAGCATCGAGACAGTCAACTATAATTCACCCCTCCACTTT	CASIETVNYNSPLHF
NA	TRBV4-1	TRBJ2-7	NA	TGCGCCAGCAGCCAAGACCCGAGCTCCTACGAGCAGTACTTC	CASSQDPSSYEQYF
NA	TRBV6-1	TRBJ1-5	TRBD1	TGTGCCAGCACTGGGACAGAATCCAATCAGCCCCAGCATTTT	CASTGTESNQPQHF
NA	TRBV25-1	TRBJ1-2	NA	TGTGCCAGCAGTGAATTCGGTTCGAGGGACTATGGCTACACCTTC	CASSEFGSRDYGYTF
NA	TRBV30	TRBJ2-5	NA	TGTGCCTGGAGGGCGGGAGTTTCCCTAGGGGGGACCCAGTACTTC	CAWRAGVSLGGTQYF
NA	TRBV9	TRBJ2-5	NA	TGTGCCAGCAGCGCAGGGACGATCCAAGAGACCCAGTACTTC	CASSAGTIQETQYF
few	TRBV10-3	TRBJ2-3	NA	TGTGCCATCAACAAGGGCGGGGGCACAGATACGCAGTATTTT	CAINKGGGTDTQYF
NA	TRBV9	TRBJ2-3	NA	TGTGCCAGCAGCACTAGGGGAGCTGGCACAGATACGCAGTATTTT	CASSTRGAGTDTQYF
NA	TRBV7-2	TRBJ2-5	NA	TGTGCCAGCAGCTTAGGGCTAAGAGAGACCCAGTACTTC	CASSLGLRETQYF
NA	TRBV6-4	TRBJ2-3	NA	TGTGCCAGCAGTGACTCTGGCGGGAGCACAGATACGCAGTATTTT	CASSDSGGSTDTQYF
NA	TRBV7-3	TRBJ2-3	TRBD2	TGTGCCAGCAGCTCGGGACTAGCGGGGGTAACAGATACGCAGTATTTT	CASSSGLAGVTDTQYF
few	TRBV5-4	TRBJ1-1	NA	TGTGCCAGCAGCCCTACCGCAGCCCCGCGGGCTAAAGCTTTCTTT	CASSPTAAPRAKAFF
NA	TRBV7-6	TRBJ1-1	NA	TGTGCCAGCAGAAACTCAGCGAACACTGAAGCTTTCTTT	CASRNSANTEAFF
NA	TRBV10-3	TRBJ2-1	TRBD1	TGTGCCATCAGAGGACAGGGGGCTTTTAATGAGCAGTTCTTC	CAIRGQGAFNEQFF
NA	TRBV10-2	TRBJ2-2	TRBD1	TGCGCCAGCCGAGGGGGACAGGGGACCGGGGAGCTGTTTTTT	CASRGGQGTGELFF